These T cell receptor beta chains were read from a single sample in a study of cytomegalovirus exposure and HLA in healthy donors. Libraries were prepared by immunoSEQ multiplex PCR; TCRdb keeps only in-frame clonotypes and omits some of them. This sample has roughly 180,000 clones, with 78% found just once. Sample: PBMCs. Source of these receptors: a woman aged 25 to 39 in good health and CMV-seropositive. Each CDR3 is given with its conserved first and last residue. A D gene is named only where the DNA matches it firmly. Clone size appears in some rows only: once, few, many, or a class for an expanded clone.

d_call	v_call	j_call	clone_size	cdr3_aa	cdr3_nt
.	TRBV5-1	TRBJ2-3	.	CASSLYGGAGDTQYF	TGCGCCAGCAGCTTGTATGGGGGGGCCGGAGATACGCAGTATTTT
.	TRBV19	TRBJ2-7	.	CASSMSEGYEQYF	TGTGCCAGTAGTATGTCGGAGGGGTACGAGCAGTACTTC
.	TRBV6-5	TRBJ2-7	.	CASSLQGRSEQYF	TGTGCCAGCAGTTTACAGGGGAGGAGCGAGCAGTACTTC
TRBD2	TRBV5-1	TRBJ2-7	.	CASSLARTSGSIEQYF	TGCGCCAGCAGCTTGGCCAGGACTAGCGGGAGTATCGAGCAGTACTTC
TRBD1	TRBV5-1	TRBJ2-1	.	CASSLVLGQGGYNEQFF	TGCGCCAGCAGCTTGGTCTTGGGACAGGGGGGCTACAATGAGCAGTTCTTC
.	TRBV7-6	TRBJ2-2	few	CASGVGSSGSALATGELFF	TGTGCCAGCGGCGTGGGTAGCTCCGGCTCCGCATTAGCCACCGGGGAGCTGTTTTTT
.	TRBV15	TRBJ1-4	.	CATSREGGFNEKLFF	TGTGCCACCAGCAGAGAAGGGGGTTTTAATGAAAAACTGTTTTTT
.	TRBV7-9	TRBJ2-7	few	CASSQGGEQYF	TGTGCCAGCAGCCAGGGAGGCGAGCAGTACTTC
TRBD1	TRBV19	TRBJ2-1	.	CASSEDRVEEQFF	TGTGCCAGCTCCGAAGACAGGGTAGAAGAGCAGTTCTTC
.	TRBV7-8	TRBJ1-2	.	CASSLPAVNYGYTF	TGTGCCAGCAGCTTACCCGCAGTTAACTATGGCTACACCTTC
TRBD1	TRBV11-2	TRBJ1-5	.	CASSSGVRGRMRNQPQHF	TGTGCCAGCAGCTCCGGCGTGAGGGGGCGCATGAGAAATCAGCCCCAGCATTTT
TRBD1	TRBV29-1	TRBJ2-7	.	CSVGQAVAHEQYF	TGCAGCGTAGGACAGGCAGTTGCCCACGAGCAGTACTTC
TRBD1	TRBV27	TRBJ2-7	.	CASSPGQGIEQYF	TGTGCCAGCAGTCCCGGACAGGGAATCGAGCAGTACTTC
.	TRBV7-9	TRBJ2-3	.	CASSLIGHQTDTQYF	TGTGCCAGCAGCTTAATTGGCCACCAAACGGATACGCAGTATTTT
.	TRBV6-1	TRBJ2-7	.	CASSEYRLSYEQYF	TGTGCCAGCAGTGAATACAGGCTCTCCTACGAGCAGTACTTC
.	TRBV29-1	TRBJ1-1	.	CSVESQGREAFF	TGCAGCGTTGAAAGTCAGGGAAGGGAAGCTTTCTTT
TRBD2	TRBV2	TRBJ2-7	.	CASRLAGASYEQYF	TGTGCCAGCAGACTAGCGGGGGCGTCCTACGAGCAGTACTTC
TRBD1	TRBV2	TRBJ1-4	.	CASTSRTGGSEKLFF	TGTGCCAGCACCTCCCGGACAGGGGGCAGTGAAAAACTGTTTTTT
.	TRBV5-1	TRBJ1-4	.	CASSQGSTNEKLFF	TGCGCCAGCAGTCAGGGTTCGACTAATGAAAAACTGTTTTTT
.	TRBV5-1	TRBJ1-2	.	CASSSGKDSNYGYTF	TGCGCCAGCAGCTCGGGAAAGGACAGCAACTATGGCTACACCTTC
TRBD1	TRBV5-5	TRBJ1-1	few	CASSHRGGSMNTEAFF	TGTGCCAGCAGCCACAGGGGTGGTAGCATGAACACTGAAGCTTTCTTT
TRBD1	TRBV7-2	TRBJ1-6	.	CASRRGQGERVLGSPLHF	TGTGCCAGCAGACGTGGACAGGGTGAGAGAGTGCTAGGTTCACCCCTCCACTTT
TRBD2	TRBV7-9	TRBJ2-3	few	CASSLLAGGPTDTQYF	TGTGCCAGCAGCCTCTTAGCGGGGGGGCCGACAGATACGCAGTATTTT
.	TRBV9	TRBJ1-2	.	CASGQSQPYGYTF	TGTGCCAGCGGCCAGTCGCAACCTTATGGCTACACCTTC
.	TRBV4-3	TRBJ1-6	.	CASSQERRGWYNSPLHF	TGCGCCAGCAGCCAAGAGAGAAGGGGGTGGTATAATTCACCCCTCCACTTT
.	TRBV19	TRBJ1-2	.	CASSILSNYGYTF	TGTGCCAGTAGTATACTCTCTAACTATGGCTACACCTTC
.	TRBV4-3	TRBJ1-2	few	CASSQAQEVDGYTF	TGCGCCAGCAGCCAAGCCCAGGAGGTCGATGGCTACACCTTC